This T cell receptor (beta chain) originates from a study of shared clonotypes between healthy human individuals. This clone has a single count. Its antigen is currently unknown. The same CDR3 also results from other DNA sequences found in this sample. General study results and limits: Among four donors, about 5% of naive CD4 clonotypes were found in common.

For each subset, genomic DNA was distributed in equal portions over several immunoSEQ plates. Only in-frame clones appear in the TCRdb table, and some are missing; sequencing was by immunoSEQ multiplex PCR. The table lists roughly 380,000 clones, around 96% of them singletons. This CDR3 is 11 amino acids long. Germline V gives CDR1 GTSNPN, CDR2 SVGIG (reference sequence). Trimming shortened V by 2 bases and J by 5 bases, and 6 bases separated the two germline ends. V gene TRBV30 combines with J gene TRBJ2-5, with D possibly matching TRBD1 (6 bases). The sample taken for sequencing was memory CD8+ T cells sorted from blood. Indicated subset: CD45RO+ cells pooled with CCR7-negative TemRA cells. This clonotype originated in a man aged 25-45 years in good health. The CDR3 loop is CAWSQGETQYF. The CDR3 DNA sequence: TGTGCCTGGAGTCAGGGGGAGACCCAGTACTTC.